These 17 T cell receptor beta chains originate from one sample sequenced in a study of blood T cell repertoires in COVID-19. Only in-frame clones appear in the TCRdb table, and some are missing; sequencing was by immunoSEQ multiplex PCR. The sample contains fewer than 85,000 clones, more than 65% of which appear only once. Sequenced material: peripheral blood. The receptors here all came from a woman at least 80 years old with active or convalescent COVID-19.

The chain carries TRBV6-5 and TRBJ2-3; TRBD1 matches at 11 bases. The V gene's germline CDR1 is MNHEY and CDR2 SVGAGI. Unmatched junction bases numbered 7, after V lost 5 bases and J lost 6 bases. This CDR3 region has 15 residues. The CDR3 sequence: CASSPGQGAVDTQYF. The CDR3 DNA is TGTGCCAGCAGTCCCGGACAGGGGGCGGTGGATACGCAGTATTTT.

As DNA, the CDR3 is TGTGCCAGCAGTCCGATCCTCGGGGGATCCACTGAAGCTTTCTTT. This sequence encodes CASSPILGGSTEAFF. The chain recombines TRBV28 with TRBJ1-1, with D perhaps TRBD1 (5 bases). Trimming pared 5 bases from V and 4 bases from J, leaving 17 bases between. This CDR3 contains 15 residues. Germline V gene lookup returns CDR1 MDHEN and CDR2 SYDVKM.

The sample holds one count of this clone. This chain links TRBV7-2 with TRBJ1-1; D perhaps matches TRBD1 (5 bases). This CDR3 region has 14 residues. The germline V gene encodes CDR1 SGHTA and CDR2 FQGNSA. V lost 6 bases and J 1 base, leaving 12 bases between the germline ends. CDR3 protein: CASRTPGENTEAFF. CDR3 DNA sequence: TGTGCCAGCAGAACCCCGGGGGAGAACACTGAAGCTTTCTTT.

The chain recombines TRBV19 with TRBJ1-1, with D perhaps TRBD1 (6 bases). Deletions cut 7 bases from V and 3 bases from J, with 12 bases between. Germline CDR1 and CDR2: LNHDA and SQIVND (reference sequence). This CDR3 comprises 13 residues. The CDR3 DNA reads as TGTGCCAGTACCACGGACAGAGACACTGAAGCTTTCTTT. Protein sequence: CASTTDRDTEAFF.

This clone appeared a few times. This chain uses TRBV18 with TRBJ1-1, with 8 positions matching TRBD1. Per germline, CDR1 KGHSH and CDR2 LQKENI. The CDR3 runs 15 residues. V lost 6 bases to trimming and J lost 5 bases; unmatched junction nucleotides: 11. CDR3 region: CASSALGQGGTEAFF. CDR3 in DNA: TGTGCCAGCTCGGCACTAGGACAGGGAGGGACTGAAGCTTTCTTT.

This sequence joins TRBV30 and TRBJ2-7, with TRBD2 identical over 10 bases. This CDR3 comprises 15 residues. V trimming: 0 bases; J trimming: 9 bases; junction bases outside the gene matches: 11. The germline gives CDR1 GTSNPN, CDR2 SVGIG (reference sequence). The CDR3 coding sequence is TGTGCCTGGAGTGTAGCTAGCGGGGGCCCCTCTCGGCAGTACTTC. Encoded protein: CAWSVASGGPSRQYF.

The rearrangement uses TRBV15 and TRBJ2-7, with 7 bases that match TRBD2. This CDR3 comprises 16 residues. J lost 0 bases, V lost 0 bases, and 5 bases had no gene match. CDR1 and CDR2 from the germline V gene are LNHNV and YYDKDF (reference sequence). This CDR3 reads CATSRDSGGSSYEQYF. The DNA of the CDR3 is TGTGCCACCAGCAGAGATTCGGGAGGTAGCTCCTACGAGCAGTACTTC.

The chain carries TRBV30 and TRBJ1-4, with 8 bases matching TRBD1. The CDR3 loop spans 14 amino acids. V shed 1 base and J 8 bases; nucleotides not matched to a gene: 6. From germline, CDR1 is GTSNPN and CDR2 SVGIG (reference sequence). The CDR3 loop reads CAWSESGGEEKLFF. DNA of the CDR3: TGTGCCTGGAGTGAGTCAGGGGGCGAAGAAAAACTGTTTTTT.

This clone was found a few times. V is TRBV7-2 and J is TRBJ2-3; 7 positions agree with TRBD2. The CDR3 loop spans 15 amino acids. In germline, CDR1 is SGHTA, CDR2 FQGNSA. Germline trimming cut 2 bases from V and 2 bases from J; bases unmatched to any gene: 4. The CDR3 DNA reads as TGTGCCAGCAGCTTAAGCGGGGTGAACACAGATACGCAGTATTTT. Protein sequence: CASSLSGVNTDTQYF.

This chain connects TRBV7-9 to TRBJ1-2; D is uncertain. CDR3 length: 11 residues. V was shortened by 8 bases and J by 5 bases, with 9 bases between the two germline ends. The V gene's germline CDR1 is SEHNR and CDR2 FQNEAQ (reference sequence). The CDR3 DNA reads TGTGCCAGCTCCCAGGTTTATGGCTACACCTTC. It codes for CASSQVYGYTF.

This clone appeared once. This chain connects TRBV7-2 to TRBJ2-1, with 11 bases identical to TRBD2. The CDR3 has 15 residues. The J segment lost 4 bases and the V segment lost 1 base, leaving 0 bases of the junction unmatched. Germline loops: CDR1 SGHTA, CDR2 FQGNSA. CDR3 residues: CASSLGLAGYNEQFF. The CDR3 DNA reads as TGTGCCAGCAGCTTAGGACTAGCGGGATACAATGAGCAGTTCTTC.

This rearrangement joins TRBV6-5 to TRBJ2-7; D is uncertain. CDR1 is MNHEY and CDR2 is SVGAGI in the germline V gene. The V gene lost 6 bases and the J gene lost 6 bases, with 12 bases spanning the gap. This CDR3 comprises 12 residues. CDR3 region: CASRSNGGEQYF. The CDR3 nucleotides are TGTGCCAGCAGATCCAATGGCGGCGAGCAGTACTTC.

The rearrangement uses TRBV9 and TRBJ2-7, with 9 bases lining up with TRBD1. Germline lookup yields CDR1 SGDLS and CDR2 YYNGEE. V lost 5 bases to trimming and J lost 1 base; unmatched junction nucleotides: 7. The CDR3 extends over 15 amino acids. CDR3 in amino acids: CASSQDGTGSYEQYF. The CDR3 nucleotides are TGTGCCAGCAGTCAAGACGGGACAGGGTCCTACGAGCAGTACTTC.

This clone was detected once. V is TRBV18 and J is TRBJ1-2; 7 nucleotides line up with TRBD1. This CDR3 is built from 14 residues. V lost 2 bases to trimming and J lost 4 bases; unmatched junction nucleotides: 4. The germline gives CDR1 KGHSH, CDR2 LQKENI. The DNA for the CDR3 is TGTGCCAGCTCACCAATGGGACAGATCTATGGCTACACCTTC. This codes for CASSPMGQIYGYTF.

The V and J genes are TRBV3-1 (or the pseudogene TRBV3-2) and TRBJ1-6, with D perhaps TRBD1 (5 bases). Trimming left V 3 bases short and J 2 bases short, with 14 bases between. Germline CDR1 reads LGHDT; CDR2 reads YNNKEL (reference sequence). The CDR3 extends over 17 amino acids. The CDR3 DNA reads TGTGCCAGCAGCCACAGGCAGGGTGGGACCTATAATTCACCCCTCCACTTT. Translation gives CASSHRQGGTYNSPLHF.

The J gene is TRBJ2-5, the V gene TRBV3-1 (or the pseudogene TRBV3-2); D is unresolved. The germline gives CDR1 LGHDT, CDR2 YNNKEL (reference sequence). The ends were cut back, 5 bases at V and 5 bases at J, with 9 bases in the middle. The CDR3 is 12 amino acids. This CDR3 reads CASSELWETQYF. The CDR3 DNA reads as TGTGCCAGCAGCGAGCTTTGGGAGACCCAGTACTTC.

This sequence joins TRBV5-6 and TRBJ2-5; 7 bases match TRBD1. The V gene end was trimmed by 0 bases and the J gene end by 5 bases; junction bases not matched to a gene: 7. The CDR3 contains 15 residues. CDR1 is SGHDT and CDR2 is YYEEEE in the germline V gene. The chain's CDR3 is CASSLADRVGETQYF. The CDR3, as DNA: TGTGCCAGCAGCTTGGCCGACAGGGTGGGGGAGACCCAGTACTTC.